The entry below describes one TCR beta chain. Its antigen is undetermined. The entry originates in a study of shared clonotypes between healthy human individuals. The wider study: The composition of the donors was a couple of women and a few men aged 18 to 49.

General study findings and limits: Blood was the only sampled material, and tissue repertoires likely differ. Limitation of the genetic and exposure-history diversity represented came from the few donors.

For sorted subsets, about 190 ng DNA per replicate equaled approximately 32,000 T cell genomes. Produced via immunoSEQ multiplex PCR; TCRdb's table is partial and in-frame only. The table has more than 550,000 clones, 55% to 75% seen once. The sequenced sample consisted of memory CD4+ T cells sorted from blood. Subset defined: CD45RA-negative fraction. The TCR comes from a young woman in good health.

In nucleotides, the CDR3 is TGTGCCAGCTCACCCAGCGAGGGACTAGACAATGAGCAGTTCTTC. This gives the protein CASSPSEGLDNEQFF. The rearrangement links TRBV18 to TRBJ2-1, with 8 bases that match TRBD2. Germline-derived CDR1 and CDR2 are KGHSH and LQKENI. Trimming cost V 3 bases and J 5 bases; bases outside gene matches: 6. The CDR3 is made up of 15 amino acids.